Given below is one TCR beta chain in context. This sample was included in a study of technical replicates of blood from four donors. The assay was immunoSEQ multiplex PCR, and TCRdb's table has in-frame clones only and misses some. Among approximately 95,000 clones listed, roughly 95% were seen once. Material for sequencing was T cells isolated from PBMCs. The sequence came from a human donor in good health.

The CDR3, as DNA: TGCGCCAGCAGCCAAGGACTAGCGGGAGGCCATGAGCAGTTCTTC. This codes for CASSQGLAGGHEQFF. The chain recombines TRBV4-1 with TRBJ2-1, with 13 positions matching TRBD2. Trimming at V came to 1 base and at J to 8 bases, leaving 2 bases not matched to a gene. The germline V gene encodes CDR1 MGHRA and CDR2 YSYEKL. The CDR3 contains 15 residues.